This is a list of T cell receptor beta chains from one sample in a study of blood T cell repertoires in COVID-19. Libraries were prepared by immunoSEQ multiplex PCR; TCRdb keeps only in-frame clonotypes and omits some of them. The table lists 75,000 to 100,000 clones, about 86% of them singletons. The source material was peripheral blood. The receptors shown here come from a human donor in a cohort sampled during active COVID-19. Each CDR3 is given with its conserved first and last residue. A D gene is named only where the DNA matches it firmly. Where a row states a size, it is once, few, many or the class of an expanded clone; other rows omit it.

d_gene | abundance | j_gene | v_gene | CDR3nt | CDR3aa
TRBD1 | once | TRBJ2-3 | TRBV30 | TGTGCCTGCGGCGGGGACAGGGCCCTAGATACGCAGTATTTT | CACGGDRALDTQYF
NA | once | TRBJ2-5 | TRBV7-2 | TGTGCCAGCAGCTTAGAGTCGGGGGATCGGAAGACCCAGTACTTC | CASSLESGDRKTQYF
TRBD1 | once | TRBJ2-2 | TRBV6-5 | TGTGCCAGCAGTTTCGAGACAGGGCGGACCGGGGAGCTGTTTTTT | CASSFETGRTGELFF
NA | NA | TRBJ2-6 | TRBV11-3 | TGTGCCAGCAGCTTAGGTCTTGGGCAGGGCGCTGGGGCCAACGTCCTGACTTTC | CASSLGLGQGAGANVLTF
NA | NA | TRBJ1-1 | TRBV6-1 | TGTGCCAGCAGTGAAGTAATCAGGGCGTACACTGAAGCTTTCTTT | CASSEVIRAYTEAFF
TRBD2 | once | TRBJ2-5 | TRBV7-3 | TGTGCCAGCAGCTTAACCCCCGCTAGCGGGGGGGCTCAAGAGACCCAGTACTTC | CASSLTPASGGAQETQYF
NA | few | TRBJ1-2 | TRBV7-9 | TGTGCCAGCAGCCTGGGAGGGTATGATGGCTACACCTTC | CASSLGGYDGYTF
NA | NA | TRBJ1-2 | TRBV12-5 | TGTGCTAGTGGTTTCCTACAGGGTATAGACTATGGCTACACCTTC | CASGFLQGIDYGYTF
TRBD1 | NA | TRBJ1-4 | TRBV7-8 | TGTGCCAGCAGCCTCCTTCCGATAGGGGGCCGCGATGAAAAACTGTTTTTT | CASSLLPIGGRDEKLFF
NA | NA | TRBJ1-1 | TRBV28 | TGTGCCAGCAACAGAAGACAGAACACTGAAGCTTTCTTT | CASNRRQNTEAFF
NA | NA | TRBJ1-6 | TRBV12-3/TRBV12-4 | TGTGCCAGCAGTTTTTTTCCTCGACCCCTCCACTTT | CASSFFPRPLHF
TRBD1 | NA | TRBJ1-4 | TRBV5-1 | TGCGCCAGCAGCTTGGGGGTACGGGACAGAGATGCAACTAATGAAAAACTGTTTTTT | CASSLGVRDRDATNEKLFF
NA | NA | TRBJ1-1 | TRBV7-3 | TGTGCCAGCAGCTTAACAGGAGGGGAGAACACTGAAGCTTTCTTT | CASSLTGGENTEAFF
NA | NA | TRBJ2-5 | TRBV5-1 | TGCGCCAGCAGCAACGCAGGTTCCGAAGAGACCCAGTACTTC | CASSNAGSEETQYF
NA | NA | TRBJ2-3 | TRBV29-1 | TGCAGCGTAGATCACAGCCCCAGGGGCACAGATACGCAGTATTTT | CSVDHSPRGTDTQYF
NA | NA | TRBJ1-1 | TRBV6-1 | TGTGCCAGCAGTGAAGCCCTGCGAGCTTTCTTT | CASSEALRAFF
NA | NA | TRBJ2-2 | TRBV4-2 | TGTGCCAGCAGCCAAGATTCCACAGTTGGTGTTTACGGGGAGCTGTTTTTT | CASSQDSTVGVYGELFF
TRBD1 | NA | TRBJ1-6 | TRBV5-1 | TGCGCCAGCAGCTTGAGTTCACGGGACAGCTATAATTCACCCCTCCACTTT | CASSLSSRDSYNSPLHF
TRBD2 | NA | TRBJ2-1 | TRBV19 | TGTGCCAGTAGGTTAGCGGGGAGCTCCTACAATGAGCAGTTCTTC | CASRLAGSSYNEQFF
NA | NA | TRBJ2-7 | TRBV19 | TGTGCCAGTAGTCCCGGGGAAAACTACGAGCAGTACTTC | CASSPGENYEQYF
NA | NA | TRBJ1-2 | TRBV29-1 | TGCAGCGTTGAACGAGCTAACTATGGCTACACCTTC | CSVERANYGYTF
NA | NA | TRBJ1-2 | TRBV5-5 | TGTGCCAGCAGCTTAGATTGGGGCGGCAACTATGGCTACACCTTC | CASSLDWGGNYGYTF
TRBD1 | NA | TRBJ2-5 | TRBV7-8 | TGTGCCAGCAGTGACTGGGACAGCTACCAAGAGACCCAGTACTTC | CASSDWDSYQETQYF
NA | NA | TRBJ2-7 | TRBV7-6 | TGTGCCAGCAGCTTAAGCCAGGCACCAAACTACGAGCAGTACTTC | CASSLSQAPNYEQYF
NA | NA | TRBJ2-7 | TRBV10-3 | TGTGCCATCAGTGGAACGACAGGCACCTACGAGCAGTACTTC | CAISGTTGTYEQYF
NA | NA | TRBJ2-3 | TRBV2 | TGTGCCAGCAGTTCGAGGCTAGCCAAAAGCACAGATACGCAGTATTTT | CASSSRLAKSTDTQYF
NA | NA | TRBJ2-6 | TRBV19 | TGTGCCAGTACCAGGGACTCTGGGGCCAACGTCCTGACTTTC | CASTRDSGANVLTF
TRBD1 | NA | TRBJ1-1 | TRBV4-3 | TGCGCCAGCAGCCAAGTGGGACAGGGACTGAACACTGAAGCTTTCTTT | CASSQVGQGLNTEAFF
TRBD2 | few | TRBJ2-3 | TRBV6-5 | TGTGCCAGCAAGGGGACTAGCGGGGGGGCAGATACGCAGTATTTT | CASKGTSGGADTQYF
NA | NA | TRBJ1-6 | TRBV19 | TGTGCCAGTAGTATAGATCCGAGCTCCTATAATTCACCCCTCCACTTT | CASSIDPSSYNSPLHF
TRBD1 | NA | TRBJ1-3 | TRBV27 | TGTGCCAGCAGTCCCCGGGACAGGGCCTCCGGGCACGCCATATATTTT | CASSPRDRASGHAIYF
NA | NA | TRBJ2-4 | TRBV11-2 | TGTGCCAGCAAGTCAGGGTCCCAGGGCATTCAGTACTTC | CASKSGSQGIQYF
TRBD1 | NA | TRBJ1-2 | TRBV3-1/TRBV3-2 | TGTGCCAGCAGCCTACAGGGGATACATGGCTACACCTTC | CASSLQGIHGYTF
NA | NA | TRBJ2-7 | TRBV10-2 | TGCGCCAGCAGTGAGGGTAGCGGTAGGGAGCAGTACTTC | CASSEGSGREQYF
TRBD2 | NA | TRBJ2-1 | TRBV7-9 | TGTGCCAGCAGCCCGAATCCTAGCGGGGGATACAATGAGCAGTTCTTC | CASSPNPSGGYNEQFF
TRBD2 | NA | TRBJ2-7 | TRBV27 | TGTGCCAGCAGTAAAGGGACTAGCGGGAACTACGAGCAGTACTTC | CASSKGTSGNYEQYF
TRBD1 | NA | TRBJ1-2 | TRBV4-3 | TGCGCCAGCAGCAAGACAGGGCGCGGCTACACCTTC | CASSKTGRGYTF
NA | NA | TRBJ1-1 | TRBV19 | TGTGCCAGTACACTCGCCTCGAACACTGAAGCTTTCTTT | CASTLASNTEAFF
NA | NA | TRBJ1-6 | TRBV28 | TGTGCCAGCAGTCCTTATAGCTCCTATAATTCACCCCTCCACTTT | CASSPYSSYNSPLHF
NA | once | TRBJ2-7 | TRBV27 | TGTGCCAGCAGCCCCGGGATCTCCTACGAGCAGTACTTC | CASSPGISYEQYF
NA | few | TRBJ1-5 | TRBV10-2 | TGCGCCAGTCGACAGGAACTCGCCAATCAGCCCCAGCATTTT | CASRQELANQPQHF